A selection of T cell receptor beta chains follows, all from one sample in a study of shared clonotypes between healthy human individuals. Only in-frame clones appear in the TCRdb table, and some are missing; sequencing was by immunoSEQ multiplex PCR. The table includes some 660,000 clones, approximately 73% detected once. The sequenced sample was memory CD4+ T cells sorted from blood. The receptors come from a woman aged 25 to 39 in good health. Both conserved end residues are part of each CDR3.

>TRBJ2-1|TRBV9
CASSVGSANEQFF
>TRBJ2-6|TRBV9
CASSVGRTGANVLTF
>TRBJ2-1|TRBV2
CASSGARGEQFF
>TRBJ2-1|TRBV11-2
CASSLVAEVAGGQFF
>TRBJ2-7|TRBV4-2
CASSPRRDYEQYF
>TRBJ1-3|TRBV2
CASSGQSGNTIYF
>TRBJ2-7|TRBV6-5
CASSYSIEPGRAEQYF
>TRBJ2-2|TRBV2
CASSELRAGELFF
>TRBJ1-5|TRBV5-1
CASSPGQGQPQHF
>TRBJ2-7|TRBV6-6
CASRDSPGQGHEQYF
>TRBJ2-7|TRBV25-1
CASSEHRTGYEQYF
>TRBJ1-4|TRBV5-1
CASSLTGTATNEKLFF
>TRBJ2-1|TRBV19
CASSERQVREQFF
>TRBJ1-1|TRBV6-5
CASSYSIGMGNTEAFF
>TRBJ2-5|TRBV5-1
CASSLWDSKETQYF
>TRBJ2-3|TRBV27
CASSLTWETDTQYF
>TRBJ2-1|TRBV7-2
CASSLVRVYNEQFF
>TRBJ2-7|TRBV7-3
CASSLNAGREQYF
>TRBJ2-7|TRBV7-2
CASRRDDRASYEQYF
>TRBJ2-3|TRBV6-4
CASSRLAGGGTDTQYF
>TRBJ2-7|TRBV6-5
CASSSPAPGEQYF
>TRBJ2-1|TRBV15
CATSSPPISSYNEQFF
>TRBJ2-3|TRBV7-7
CASSLEGGHTQYF
>TRBJ2-2|TRBV7-6
CASSLGRVTGELFF
>TRBJ1-5|TRBV28
CASSSGQTNQPQHF
>TRBJ2-5|TRBV7-7
CASSLGRDSASTQYF
>TRBJ2-7|TRBV28
CASSLLWQGYDEQYF
>TRBJ2-1|TRBV6-1
CASTIYEQFF
>TRBJ2-1|TRBV9
CASSARAGGSYNEQFF
>TRBJ2-1|TRBV29-1
CSVESTNEQFF
>TRBJ2-3|TRBV5-4
CASSLDVAGVFPSQYF
>TRBJ2-7|TRBV5-6
CASSPEPGHNEQYF
>TRBJ1-2|TRBV28
CASRPDWKNYGYTF
>TRBJ1-1|TRBV27
CASSARDRGTEAFF
>TRBJ1-2|TRBV29-1
CSEGQGTGYTF
>TRBJ2-1|TRBV11-3
CASSPRGLAGGYNEQFF
>TRBJ1-2|TRBV27
CASSPYLPGGREKGYTF